This T cell receptor (beta chain) was captured by sequencing in a study of a mutant IDH1 vaccine in newly diagnosed glioma. In the study overall: Across weeks 1, 3, 5, 7, 11, 15, 19 and 23, patients received a vaccination each time, eight in all. Before enrollment, the patients had been treated with radiotherapy alone, temozolomide alone, or both together. Most of them had received both. Treated individuals were about 62% male and 37.5% female, averaging roughly 38 years of age.

This clone was found once. Its antigen is not known. This sample also contains other DNA sequences that code for the same CDR3. J gave up 3 bases and V 1 base, and 2 bases lay outside the gene matches. This CDR3 region has 14 residues. The germline gives CDR1 SGDLS, CDR2 YYNGEE. Broader study findings: Alterations occurring in top peripheral T cell clonotypes seemed unrelated to pseudoprogression.

Noted time point: week 5, during vaccination. In the vaccine, a single dose held 300 ug of the mutant IDH1 20-mer peptide, along with topical imiquimod. Clones were read by immunoSEQ multiplex PCR, and TCRdb kept only the in-frame ones, dropping some. Of more than 35,000 clones listed, 70% to 90% are singletons. The V call is TRBV9, the J call TRBJ2-3, with TRBD2 identical over 7 bases. The clonotype was recovered from a middle-aged man with glioma. Sequencing used PBMCs, obtained from a glioma patient whose treatment included an IDH1 peptide vaccine. The CDR3 loop reads CASSVLAVTDTQYF. The CDR3 DNA follows: TGTGCCAGCAGCGTACTAGCGGTTACAGATACGCAGTATTTT.